This T cell receptor beta chain was retrieved from a study of T cell repertoires in cytomegalovirus infection. Study results and caveats: It was HLA-C-restricted CMV-specific TCR beta clonotypes that dominated the response ex vivo.

Turning to this clonotype: The antigen is unknown.

TCRdb itself ran the reads through MiXCR, one entry per CDR3 protein. The sample carries 150,000 to 160,000 distinct CDR3 sequences, 23% recorded once. This receptor was taken from a human donor in good health (CMV status not recorded). Some clones in this sample may be carry-over from other donors' samples. The sample comprised PBMCs.

Here the CDR3 DNA reads TGTGCCAGCAGCTTAAACACTGGCACCGGGGAGCTGTTTTTT. This gives the protein CASSLNTGTGELFF. The V call is TRBV7-3, the J call TRBJ2-2; no definite D call. V gave up 1 base and J gave up 4 bases, with 7 bases separating them. CDR1 and CDR2 from the germline V gene are SGHTA and FQGTGA. The CDR3 extends over 14 amino acids.